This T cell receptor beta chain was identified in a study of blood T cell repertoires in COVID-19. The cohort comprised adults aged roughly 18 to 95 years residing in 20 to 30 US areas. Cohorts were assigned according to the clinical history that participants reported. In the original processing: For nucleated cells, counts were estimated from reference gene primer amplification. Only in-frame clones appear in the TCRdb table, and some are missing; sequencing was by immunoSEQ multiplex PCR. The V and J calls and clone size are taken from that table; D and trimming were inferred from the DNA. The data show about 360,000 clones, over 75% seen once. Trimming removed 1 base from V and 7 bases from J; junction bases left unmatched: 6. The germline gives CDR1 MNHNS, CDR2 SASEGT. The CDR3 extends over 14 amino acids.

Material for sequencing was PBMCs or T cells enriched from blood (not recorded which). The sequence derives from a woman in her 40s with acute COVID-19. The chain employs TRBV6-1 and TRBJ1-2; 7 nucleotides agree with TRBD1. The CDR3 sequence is CASSEVRGSGGYTF. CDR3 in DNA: TGTGCCAGCAGTGAAGTCAGGGGGTCGGGTGGCTACACCTTC.